These 4 T cell receptor beta chains share one sample of origin, sequenced in a study of a mutant IDH1 vaccine in newly diagnosed glioma. Antigen specificity for these receptors is unknown. The sample's time point: week 11, during vaccination. Doses comprised 300 ug of mutant IDH1 20-mer peptide each, plus topical imiquimod. Profiled with immunoSEQ multiplex PCR; TCRdb holds only in-frame clones, not every one. The sample yields some 40,000 clones, about four fifths seen once. The material sequenced was peripheral blood mononuclear cells (PBMCs), taken from a glioma patient whose treatment included an IDH1 peptide vaccine. These receptor sequences come from a woman aged 25 to 39 with glioma. Some clones in this sample may be carry-over from other donors' samples.

The chain links TRBV6-1 to TRBJ2-3; D may be TRBD1 or TRBD2 (7 bases each). V was clipped by 4 bases and J by 5 bases, with 22 bases between them. This CDR3 has 17 residues. Germline CDR1 and CDR2: MNHNS and SASEGT. The CDR3 here is CASSGTGASGGIDTQYF. CDR3 sequence (DNA): TGTGCCAGCAGTGGGACAGGTGCTAGCGGAGGCATAGATACGCAGTATTTT.

This clone was picked up one time. The gene calls are TRBV16 and TRBJ1-5, with D possibly being TRBD1 (6 bases). Germline lookup yields CDR1 KGHSY and CDR2 FQNENV. V lost 0 bases and J 3 bases, leaving 9 bases between the germline ends. The length of the CDR3 is 15 residues. CDR3 DNA: TGTGCCAGCAGCCAATCTTGGGGGGCCAATCAGCCCCAGCATTTT. It encodes CASSQSWGANQPQHF. Full variable domain (missing parts from reference TRBV16 and TRBJ1-5): GEEVAQTPKHLVRGEGQKAKLYCAPIKGHSYVFWYQQVLKNEFKFLISFQNENVFDETGMPKERFSAKCLPNSPCSLEIQATKLEDSAVYFCASSQSWGANQPQHFGDGTRLSIL.

The V gene is TRBV6-5, the J gene TRBJ1-4; the D is unclear. CDR1 is MNHEY, CDR2 SVGAGI, per germline. The ends were cut back, 2 bases at V and 7 bases at J, with 8 bases in the middle. The CDR3 is 13 residues long. CDR3 nucleotides: TGTGCCAGCAGTTACACCGTGGGTGAAAAACTGTTTTTT. This codes for CASSYTVGEKLFF.

The rearrangement uses TRBV23-1 and TRBJ1-5; TRBD1 might be the D (6 bases). TRBV23-1 is an ORF; its function is uncertain. V gave up 2 bases and J gave up 7 bases, with 15 bases separating them. The CDR3 has 15 residues. The CDR3 reads CASSQIGTKGQPQHF. Written as DNA, the CDR3 is TGCGCCAGCAGTCAAATAGGGACAAAGGGACAGCCCCAGCATTTT.